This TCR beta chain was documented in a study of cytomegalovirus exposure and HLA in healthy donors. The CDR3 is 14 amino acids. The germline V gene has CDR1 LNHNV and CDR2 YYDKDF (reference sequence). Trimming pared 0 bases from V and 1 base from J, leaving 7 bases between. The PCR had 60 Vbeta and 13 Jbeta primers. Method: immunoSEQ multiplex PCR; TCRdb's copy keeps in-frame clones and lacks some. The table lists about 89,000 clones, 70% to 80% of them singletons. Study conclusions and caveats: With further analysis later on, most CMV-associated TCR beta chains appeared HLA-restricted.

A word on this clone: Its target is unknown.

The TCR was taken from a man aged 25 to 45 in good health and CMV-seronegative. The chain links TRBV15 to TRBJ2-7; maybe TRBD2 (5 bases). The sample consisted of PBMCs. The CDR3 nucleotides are TGTGCCACCAGCAGAGAGAGCGGTTCCTACGAGCAGTACTTC. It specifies CATSRESGSYEQYF.